This T cell receptor beta chain was observed in a study of resident and recirculating memory T cells in vitiligo. Study-level information: Epidermis came from shave biopsies of lesional and nonlesional sites, plus PBMCs. The samples were homogenized without cell sorting before genomic DNA extraction.

The germline CDR1 and CDR2 sequences are LGHNA and YSLEER. After removal of 1 base from V and 4 bases from J, the junction contained 7 bases not matched to a gene. The CDR3 consists of 15 residues. Stable vitiligo meant no lesion change over the previous 6 months. Confetti depigmentation, marking active vitiligo, was absent in these patients. Assay: immunoSEQ multiplex PCR; the TCRdb copy retains only in-frame clones and omits some. The data hold 70,000 to 75,000 clones, with 90% to 95% observed a single time. The sequenced sample consisted of blood. The genes are TRBV4-3 and TRBJ2-7; the match to TRBD1 covers 7 bases. The TCR was taken from a male donor with vitiligo. The CDR3 DNA is TGCGCCAGCAGCCAAGTCCCCTTGGGACAGTACGAGCAGTACTTC. Protein sequence: CASSQVPLGQYEQYF.